This T cell receptor (beta chain) was captured by sequencing in a study of CD8+ T cells in alopecia areata. Study-level points and caveats: Patients shared TCRs less clearly than mice did, possibly owing to HLA.

To note about this clone: Its antigen is unknown.

In germline, CDR1 is SGHRS, CDR2 YFSETQ. V was pared by 0 bases and J by 4 bases, with 8 bases between. This CDR3 has 14 amino acids. Sequencing templates came from extracted RNA that was reverse transcribed into cDNA. TCRdb's copy holds only in-frame clones and misses some; the assay was immunoSEQ multiplex PCR. The data hold some 160,000 clones, with about 71% observed a single time. As for treatment: oral pan-JAK inhibitor, 5-10 mg twice daily. The receptor was derived from a human donor with alopecia areata. V and J are TRBV5-1 and TRBJ1-5; no clear D gene. The starting material was CD4+ T cells sorted from blood, obtained at week 4, from a patient treated with tofacitinib. The CDR3 DNA is TGCGCCAGCAGCTTGGGAGGCCATAATCAGCCCCAGCATTTT. Protein: CASSLGGHNQPQHF.